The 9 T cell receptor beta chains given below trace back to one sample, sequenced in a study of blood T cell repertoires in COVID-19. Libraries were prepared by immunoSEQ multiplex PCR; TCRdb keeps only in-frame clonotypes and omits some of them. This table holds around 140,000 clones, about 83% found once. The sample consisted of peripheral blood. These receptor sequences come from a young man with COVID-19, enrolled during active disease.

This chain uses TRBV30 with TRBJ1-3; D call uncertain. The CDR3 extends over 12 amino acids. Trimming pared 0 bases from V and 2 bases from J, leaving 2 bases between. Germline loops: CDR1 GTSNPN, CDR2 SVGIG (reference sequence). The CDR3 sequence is CAWSVAGNTIYF. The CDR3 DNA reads TGTGCCTGGAGTGTCGCTGGAAACACCATATATTTT.

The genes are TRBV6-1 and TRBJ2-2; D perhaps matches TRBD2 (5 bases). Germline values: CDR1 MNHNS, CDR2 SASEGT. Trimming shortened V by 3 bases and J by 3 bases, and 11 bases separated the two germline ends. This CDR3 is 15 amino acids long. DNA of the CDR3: TGTGCCAGCAGTGAGGCTAGCATCTACACCGGGGAGCTGTTTTTT. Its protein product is CASSEASIYTGELFF.

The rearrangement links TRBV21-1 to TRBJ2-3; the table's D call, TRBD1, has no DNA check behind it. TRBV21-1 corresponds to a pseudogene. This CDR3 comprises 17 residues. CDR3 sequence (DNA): TGTGCCAGCAGCAAAGAAGTAAGTGATGGGCCCACAGATACGCAGTATTTT. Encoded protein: CASSKEVSDGPTDTQYF.

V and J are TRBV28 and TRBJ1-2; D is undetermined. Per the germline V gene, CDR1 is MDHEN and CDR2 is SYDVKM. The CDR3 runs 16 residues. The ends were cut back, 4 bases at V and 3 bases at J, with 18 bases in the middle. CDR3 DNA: TGTGCCAGCAGTTACCCTCGAGGGAGGATTTACTATGGCTACACCTTC. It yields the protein CASSYPRGRIYYGYTF.

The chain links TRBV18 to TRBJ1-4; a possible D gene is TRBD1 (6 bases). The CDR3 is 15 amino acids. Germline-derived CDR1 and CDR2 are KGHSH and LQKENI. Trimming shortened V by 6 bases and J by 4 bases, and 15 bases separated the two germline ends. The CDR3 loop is CASSTRQALNEKLFF. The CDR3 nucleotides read TGTGCCAGCTCTACGAGACAGGCCCTTAATGAAAAACTGTTTTTT.

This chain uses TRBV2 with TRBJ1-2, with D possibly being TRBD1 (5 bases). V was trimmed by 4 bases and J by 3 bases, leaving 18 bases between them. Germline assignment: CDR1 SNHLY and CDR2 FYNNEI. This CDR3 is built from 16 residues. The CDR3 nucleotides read TGTGCCAGCAGTGGGGGCCGGGGGTACGGGCACTATGGCTACACCTTC. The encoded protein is CASSGGRGYGHYGYTF.

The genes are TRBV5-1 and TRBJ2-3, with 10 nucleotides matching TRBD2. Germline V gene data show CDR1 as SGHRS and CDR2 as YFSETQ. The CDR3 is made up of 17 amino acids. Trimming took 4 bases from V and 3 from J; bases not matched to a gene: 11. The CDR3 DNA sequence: TGCGCCAGCAGCCGGGGAGCGGGAGGGGCTGGGACAGATACGCAGTATTTT. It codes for CASSRGAGGAGTDTQYF.

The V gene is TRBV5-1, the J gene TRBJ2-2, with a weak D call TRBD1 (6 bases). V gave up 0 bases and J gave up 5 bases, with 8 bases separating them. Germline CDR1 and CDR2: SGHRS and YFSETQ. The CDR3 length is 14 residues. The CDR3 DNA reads TGCGCCAGCAGCTTGGGGGACATAACCGGGGAGCTGTTTTTT. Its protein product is CASSLGDITGELFF.

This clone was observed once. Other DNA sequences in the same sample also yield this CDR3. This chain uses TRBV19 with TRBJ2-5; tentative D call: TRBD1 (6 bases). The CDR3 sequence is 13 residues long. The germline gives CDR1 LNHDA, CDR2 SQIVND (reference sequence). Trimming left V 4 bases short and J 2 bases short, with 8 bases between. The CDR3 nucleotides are TGTGCCAGTAGTAGGACAGTACAAGAGACCCAGTACTTC. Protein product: CASSRTVQETQYF.